What follows are 7 T cell receptor beta chains derived from one specimen sequenced in a study of high-grade serous ovarian cancer treatment subgroups. Tumor tissue was taken before any definitive surgery or chemotherapy was given. Assay: immunoSEQ multiplex PCR; the TCRdb copy retains only in-frame clones and omits some. The sample records around 30,000 clones, around 84% being singletons. Material for sequencing was tumor tissue. The source is a human donor with high-grade serous ovarian cancer.

The rearrangement links TRBV6-4 to TRBJ2-1; 10 bases are shared with TRBD2. CDR1 is MRHNA and CDR2 is SNTAGT in the germline V gene. V was pared by 6 bases and J by 6 bases, with 5 bases of the junction left unmatched. This CDR3 spans 14 amino acids. CDR3 coding DNA: TGTGCCAGCAGCGTAGCGGGAGGTATCAATGAGCAGTTCTTC. Its protein product is CASSVAGGINEQFF.

In its sample, this clone was seen once. The chain is built from TRBV18 and TRBJ2-6, with D unclear. The CDR3 spans 17 residues. Germline lookup yields CDR1 KGHSH and CDR2 LQKENI. The V end was cut by 3 bases, the J end by 2 bases, with 14 bases between. CDR3 in DNA: TGTGCCAGCTCACCGACCTTACTGGGCGCTGGGGCCAACGTCCTGACTTTC. This codes for CASSPTLLGAGANVLTF.

A few counts support this clone. This chain links TRBV5-1 with TRBJ2-2; possibly TRBD1 or TRBD2 for D (6 bases each). Trimming removed 2 bases at V and 5 bases at J, with 16 bases between. Germline assignment: CDR1 SGHRS and CDR2 YFSETQ. There are 16 residues in the CDR3. CDR3 region: CASSFLSGGGTGELFF. In nucleotides, the CDR3 is TGCGCCAGCAGCTTTTTGAGCGGAGGGGGGACCGGGGAGCTGTTTTTT.

The V call is TRBV10-3, the J call TRBJ1-5; TRBD1 aligns across 12 bases. Germline CDR1 and CDR2: ENHRY and SYGVKD. This CDR3 region has 16 residues. Losses at the gene ends were 4 bases for V and 5 bases for J; bases not matched to a gene: 6. In DNA, the CDR3 is TGTGCCATCAGTGGAGGGGGACAGGGGGCAGATCAGCCCCAGCATTTT. Its protein is CAISGGGQGADQPQHF.

This clone has a handful of counts. The J gene is TRBJ2-7, the V gene TRBV6-1; TRBD2 might be the D (5 bases). V was pared by 1 base and J by 0 bases, with 10 bases between. Germline lookup yields CDR1 MNHNS and CDR2 SASEGT. CDR3 length equals 15 residues. CDR3: CASSEEEAGSYEQYF. The CDR3 DNA sequence: TGTGCCAGCAGTGAAGAGGAGGCAGGCTCCTACGAGCAGTACTTC.

V gene TRBV5-4 combines with J gene TRBJ2-1; 8 nucleotides line up with TRBD2. Germline CDR1 is SGHNT and CDR2 is YYREEE (reference sequence). V shed 4 bases and J 6 bases; nucleotides not matched to a gene: 6. The CDR3 has 14 amino acids. CDR3 in amino acids: CASSSIAGTNEQFF. In DNA form, the CDR3 reads TGTGCCAGCAGCAGTATAGCGGGAACCAATGAGCAGTTCTTC.

This chain uses TRBV28 with TRBJ1-4; D is unclear. The CDR3 extends over 14 amino acids. The V end lost 2 bases, the J end lost 8 bases, and 12 bases lay between the germline ends. Germline-derived CDR1 and CDR2 are MDHEN and SYDVKM. The CDR3 is CASSLSGVREKLFF. The CDR3 coding sequence is TGTGCCAGCAGTTTAAGCGGGGTTCGGGAAAAACTGTTTTTT.